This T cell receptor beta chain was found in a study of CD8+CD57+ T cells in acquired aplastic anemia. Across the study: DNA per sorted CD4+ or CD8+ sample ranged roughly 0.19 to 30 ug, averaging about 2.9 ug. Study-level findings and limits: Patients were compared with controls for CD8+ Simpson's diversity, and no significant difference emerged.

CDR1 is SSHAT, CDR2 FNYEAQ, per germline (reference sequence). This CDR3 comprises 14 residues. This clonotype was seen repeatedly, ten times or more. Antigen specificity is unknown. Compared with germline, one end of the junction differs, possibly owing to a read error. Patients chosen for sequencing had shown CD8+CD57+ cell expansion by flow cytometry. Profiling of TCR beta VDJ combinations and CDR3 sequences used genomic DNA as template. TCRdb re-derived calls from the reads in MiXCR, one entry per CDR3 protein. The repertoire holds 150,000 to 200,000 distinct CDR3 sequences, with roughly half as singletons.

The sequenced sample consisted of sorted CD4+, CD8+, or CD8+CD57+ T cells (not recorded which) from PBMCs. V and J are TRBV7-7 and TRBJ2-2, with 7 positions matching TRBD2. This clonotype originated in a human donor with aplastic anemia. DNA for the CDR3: TGTGCTAGCAGCCACGCTCTAGCGGCCGGGGAGCTGTTTTTT. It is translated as CASSHALAAGELFF.